This is a list of T cell receptor beta chains from one sample in a study of response to subunit inactivated influenza vaccine. In TCRdb, the RT-PCR reads were re-called with MiXCR into one record per CDR3 protein. The sample has approximately 730,000 distinct CDR3 sequences, over 11% seen once. The specimen comprised PBMCs from blood, sampled around 15 days before vaccination. These receptors came from a man aged 45-65 years who received an inactivated influenza vaccine. Each CDR3 is given without its conserved first and last residue. Fields, in order: V gene, J gene, D gene, CDR3 protein. D genes are given only for firm matches.

V: TRBV12-3/TRBV12-4; J: TRBJ2-1; D: TRBD2; CDR3: ASSGAGGRSSEQF
V: TRBV7-9; J: TRBJ1-1; D: TRBD1; CDR3: ASSFGQGLTEAF
V: TRBV7-9; J: TRBJ2-7; D: .; CDR3: ASSLSTEQY
V: TRBV6-1; J: TRBJ2-7; D: .; CDR3: ASSDGGRWASYEQY
V: TRBV21-1; J: TRBJ2-4; D: .; CDR3: CRVGGASTGAPNLAKNIQY
V: TRBV11-2; J: TRBJ2-1; D: .; CDR3: ASRSPGNEQF
V: TRBV20-1; J: TRBJ1-1; D: .; CDR3: SARGGSMNTEAF
V: TRBV7-8; J: TRBJ2-1; D: .; CDR3: ASSVWGQQQF
V: TRBV20-1; J: TRBJ2-1; D: TRBD2; CDR3: SASGLAGVSSYNEQF
V: TRBV28; J: TRBJ2-7; D: TRBD1; CDR3: ASSFGQGARLEQY
V: TRBV9; J: TRBJ2-7; D: TRBD2; CDR3: ASSVGMVAGGAQY
V: TRBV28; J: TRBJ2-2; D: .; CDR3: ASSLDGGLNTGELF
V: TRBV5-1; J: TRBJ2-5; D: .; CDR3: ASSLERGVDLSKETQY
V: TRBV7-8; J: TRBJ2-6; D: .; CDR3: ASSLDIRANVLT
V: TRBV20-1; J: TRBJ2-7; D: .; CDR3: SARGGMGREQY
V: TRBV7-8; J: TRBJ2-1; D: .; CDR3: ASSLSLLLTGTRVDNEQF
V: TRBV6-1; J: TRBJ2-1; D: .; CDR3: ASRVTHAYNEQF
V: TRBV11-2; J: TRBJ1-4; D: .; CDR3: ASRRTEYNEKLF
V: TRBV5-1; J: TRBJ2-1; D: .; CDR3: ASSLGGARYNEQF
V: TRBV7-3; J: TRBJ2-5; D: TRBD2; CDR3: ASSIAGGETQY
V: TRBV3-1; J: TRBJ2-2; D: .; CDR3: ASSQYAYNTGELF
V: TRBV12-3/TRBV12-4; J: TRBJ1-5; D: TRBD1; CDR3: ASSFSTGTQPQH
V: TRBV12-3/TRBV12-4; J: TRBJ1-1; D: .; CDR3: ASSAHKVGTEAF
V: TRBV20-1; J: TRBJ2-5; D: .; CDR3: SARENRIETQY
V: TRBV5-1; J: TRBJ2-3; D: .; CDR3: ASRFPGRPDTQY
V: TRBV29-1; J: TRBJ2-1; D: .; CDR3: SAIFQGMVNEQF
V: TRBV27; J: TRBJ2-1; D: .; CDR3: ASSSTGSPPHNEQF
V: TRBV7-7; J: TRBJ2-1; D: .; CDR3: ASSFSRGFEQF
V: TRBV3-1; J: TRBJ2-2; D: TRBD2; CDR3: ASSLRLARPGELF
V: TRBV30; J: TRBJ1-1; D: .; CDR3: AWKLQGSTEAF
V: TRBV19; J: TRBJ1-6; D: .; CDR3: ASSADRGSPLH
V: TRBV10-3; J: TRBJ1-1; D: .; CDR3: AISGEGSNTEAF
V: TRBV29-1; J: TRBJ1-1; D: TRBD1; CDR3: SVGPDRGTTNTEAF
V: TRBV15; J: TRBJ2-2; D: .; CDR3: ATQKSGPGTGELF
V: TRBV2; J: TRBJ2-3; D: .; CDR3: ASSTLVGGETDTQY
V: TRBV2; J: TRBJ2-6; D: .; CDR3: ASSTSGTNVLT
V: TRBV29-1; J: TRBJ2-1; D: TRBD1; CDR3: SVEGRDRSSEQF
V: TRBV25-1; J: TRBJ1-1; D: .; CDR3: ASRMGETTNTEAF
V: TRBV11-2; J: TRBJ1-1; D: .; CDR3: ASSLERLEAF
V: TRBV2; J: TRBJ2-5; D: TRBD2; CDR3: ASRDHLAGQETQY
V: TRBV5-1; J: TRBJ2-1; D: TRBD1; CDR3: ASSLDGTGGYNEQV
V: TRBV2; J: TRBJ2-2; D: TRBD1; CDR3: AGGDRGDTGELF
V: TRBV12-3/TRBV12-4; J: TRBJ2-5; D: TRBD1; CDR3: ASSLFGTGVETQY
V: TRBV15; J: TRBJ1-5; D: .; CDR3: ATSRRQANQPQH
V: TRBV11-2; J: TRBJ2-1; D: .; CDR3: ASSLVGRQF
V: TRBV5-6; J: TRBJ2-5; D: .; CDR3: ASSYPVTDRAYETQY
V: TRBV12-5; J: TRBJ1-3; D: .; CDR3: ASGSGGGTIY
V: TRBV6-2/TRBV6-3; J: TRBJ2-7; D: .; CDR3: ASSYPTKLGVRNWYEQY